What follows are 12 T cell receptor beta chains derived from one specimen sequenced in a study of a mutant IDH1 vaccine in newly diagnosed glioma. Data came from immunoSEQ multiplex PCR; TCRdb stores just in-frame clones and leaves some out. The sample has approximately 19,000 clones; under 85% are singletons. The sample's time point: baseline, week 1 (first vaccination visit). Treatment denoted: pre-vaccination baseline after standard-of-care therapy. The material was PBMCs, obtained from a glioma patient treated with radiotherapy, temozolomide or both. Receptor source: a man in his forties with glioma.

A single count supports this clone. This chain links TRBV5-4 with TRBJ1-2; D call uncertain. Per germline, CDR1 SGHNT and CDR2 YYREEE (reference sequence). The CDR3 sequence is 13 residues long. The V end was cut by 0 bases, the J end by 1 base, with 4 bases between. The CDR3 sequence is CASSLDGNYGYTF. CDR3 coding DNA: TGTGCCAGCAGCTTGGACGGTAACTATGGCTACACCTTC.

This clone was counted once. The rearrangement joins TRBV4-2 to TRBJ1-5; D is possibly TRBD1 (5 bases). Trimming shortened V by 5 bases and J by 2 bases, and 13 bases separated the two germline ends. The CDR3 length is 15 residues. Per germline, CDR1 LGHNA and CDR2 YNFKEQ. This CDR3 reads CASSIGATGNQPQHF. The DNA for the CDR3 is TGTGCCAGCAGCATAGGGGCCACGGGCAATCAGCCCCAGCATTTT.

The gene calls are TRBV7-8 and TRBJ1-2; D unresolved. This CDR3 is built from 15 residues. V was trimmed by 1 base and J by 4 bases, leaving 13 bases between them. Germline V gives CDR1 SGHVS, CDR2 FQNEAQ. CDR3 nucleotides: TGTGCCAGCAGCTTAGTACGAGGGATCACCTATGGCTACACCTTC. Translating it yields CASSLVRGITYGYTF.

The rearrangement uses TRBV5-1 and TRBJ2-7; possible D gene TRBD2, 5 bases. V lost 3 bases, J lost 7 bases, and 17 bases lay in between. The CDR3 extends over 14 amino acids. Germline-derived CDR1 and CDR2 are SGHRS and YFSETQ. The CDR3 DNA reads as TGCGCCAGCAGCTCGGGTAGCTCTTCGGGGGAGCAGTACGTC. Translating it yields CASSSGSSSGEQYV.

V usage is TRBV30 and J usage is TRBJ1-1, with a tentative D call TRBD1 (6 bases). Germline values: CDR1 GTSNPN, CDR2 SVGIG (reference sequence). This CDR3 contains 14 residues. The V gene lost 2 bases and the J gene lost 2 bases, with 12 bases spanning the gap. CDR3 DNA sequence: TGTGCCTGGAGTCCCGGGGGCGGTAACACTGAAGCTTTCTTT. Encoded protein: CAWSPGGGNTEAFF.

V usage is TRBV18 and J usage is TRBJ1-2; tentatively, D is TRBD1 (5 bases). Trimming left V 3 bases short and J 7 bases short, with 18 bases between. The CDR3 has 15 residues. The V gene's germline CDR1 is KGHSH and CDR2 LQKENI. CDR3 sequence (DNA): TGTGCCAGCTCACCCTCCAGAGCGGAGGGGTTTGGCTACACCTTC. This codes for CASSPSRAEGFGYTF.

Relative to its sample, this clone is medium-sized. CDR3 amino acids: CSVESGDTGELFF. The CDR3, as DNA: TGCAGCGTTGAGAGCGGGGACACCGGGGAGCTGTTTTTT. The gene calls are TRBV29-1 and TRBJ2-2; 7 bases agree with TRBD2. Germline V CDR1 and CDR2: SQVTM, ANQGSEA. This CDR3 has 13 amino acids. The V segment lost 3 bases and the J segment 3 bases; nucleotides outside the gene matches: 1.

CDR3 DNA: TGTGCCAGCTCCGACAGGGGGAGCACTGAAGCTTTCTTT. Its protein product is CASSDRGSTEAFF. The rearrangement uses TRBV18 and TRBJ1-1, with 9 bases aligning to TRBD1. Germline CDR1 and CDR2: KGHSH and LQKENI. V lost 6 bases, J lost 4 bases, and 3 bases stayed unmatched. The CDR3 extends over 13 amino acids.

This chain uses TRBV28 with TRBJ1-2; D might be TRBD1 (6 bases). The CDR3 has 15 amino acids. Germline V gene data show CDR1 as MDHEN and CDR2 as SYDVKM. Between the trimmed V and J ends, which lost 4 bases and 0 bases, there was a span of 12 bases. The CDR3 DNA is TGTGCCAGCAGTTCGACAGGTCATGCTAACTATGGCTACACCTTC. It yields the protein CASSSTGHANYGYTF.

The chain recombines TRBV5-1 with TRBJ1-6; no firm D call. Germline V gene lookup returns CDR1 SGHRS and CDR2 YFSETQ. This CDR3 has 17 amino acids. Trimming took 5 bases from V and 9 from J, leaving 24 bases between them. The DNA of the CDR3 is TGCGCCAGCAGTGCGTCGGATTGGGGTTCGAGAAGTTCACCCCTCCACTTT. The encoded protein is CASSASDWGSRSSPLHF.

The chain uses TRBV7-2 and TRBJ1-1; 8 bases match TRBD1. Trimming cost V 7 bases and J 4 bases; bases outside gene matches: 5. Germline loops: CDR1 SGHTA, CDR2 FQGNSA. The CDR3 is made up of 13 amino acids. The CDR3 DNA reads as TGTGCCAGCACCATGACAGGGGTCACTGAAGCTTTCTTT. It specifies CASTMTGVTEAFF. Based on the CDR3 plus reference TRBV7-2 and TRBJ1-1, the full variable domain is GAGVSQSPSNKVTEKGKDVELRCDPISGHTALYWYRQSLGQGLEFLIYFQGNSAPDKSGLPSDRFSAERTGGSVSTLTIQRTQQEDSAVYLCASTMTGVTEAFFGQGTRLTVV.

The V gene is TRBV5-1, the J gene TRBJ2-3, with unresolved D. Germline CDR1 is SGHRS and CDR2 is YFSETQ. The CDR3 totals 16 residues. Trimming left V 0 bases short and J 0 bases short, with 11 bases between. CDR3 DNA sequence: TGCGCCAGCAGCTTGGCCCAAGAGTCTAGCACAGATACGCAGTATTTT. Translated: CASSLAQESSTDTQYF.